The clone carrying this T cell receptor (beta chain) was observed a handful of times. The antigen is unknown. Both 60 Vbeta primers and 13 Jbeta primers went into the PCR. Produced via immunoSEQ multiplex PCR; TCRdb's table is partial and in-frame only. The sample has approximately 89,000 clones, roughly three quarters seen once. This sample is part of a study of cytomegalovirus exposure and HLA in healthy donors. Notes on the study in general: The classifier reportedly diagnosed cytomegalovirus status with high specificity and sensitivity. TRBV6-2, TRBV6-3 and some other V segments were excluded as indistinguishable. In a later analysis, HLA-associated beta chains showed higher expansion and lower generation probabilities than comparable chains.

The CDR3 sequence is 14 residues long. V shed 4 bases and J shed 7 bases, with 14 bases lying between them. Germline assignment: CDR1 MGHDK and CDR2 SYGVNS. This receptor was identified in a male donor in good health and CMV-seronegative. The sequenced material came from PBMCs. V usage is TRBV25-1 and J usage is TRBJ1-3; maybe TRBD1 (6 bases). Here the CDR3 reads CASSVRGVGNTIYF. DNA for the CDR3: TGTGCCAGCAGTGTCAGGGGAGTGGGGAACACCATATATTTT. The complete variable domain, with remaining parts taken from reference TRBV25-1 and TRBJ1-3, reads EADIYQTPRYLVIGTGKKITLECSQTMGHDKMYWYQQDPGMELHLIHYSYGVNSTEKGDLSSESTVSRIRTEHFPLTLESARPSHTSQYLCASSVRGVGNTIYFGEGSWLTVV.